This T cell receptor beta chain was captured in a study of cytomegalovirus exposure and HLA in healthy donors. Study findings and constraints: Across all donors, roughly uniform sequencing depth was an assumption of the presence/absence analyses.

To note about this clone: The antigen is undetermined. Relative to the germline gene, one junction end is altered; a read error may explain this.

Looked up from germline, CDR1 is SSHAT and CDR2 is FNYEAQ (reference sequence). The CDR3 is 13 residues long. PCR primers comprised 60 Vbeta and 13 Jbeta primers. Assay: immunoSEQ multiplex PCR; the TCRdb copy retains only in-frame clones and omits some. The table has approximately 70,000 clones, around 77% seen once. What was sequenced was PBMCs. The rearrangement links TRBV7-7 to TRBJ1-1; D is perhaps TRBD1 (6 bases). The TCR sequence derives from a man aged 50 to 60 in good health and CMV-seronegative. DNA for the CDR3: TGTGCTAGCAGCCAGACAGGGAACACTGAAGCTTTCTTT. It specifies CASSQTGNTEAFF.